This entry lists 8 T cell receptor beta chains sequenced from one sample in a study of patients and donors after allogeneic stem cell transplantation. MiXCR, applied by TCRdb to the RT-PCR reads, yields one record per CDR3 protein. This sample has about 410,000 distinct CDR3 sequences; about a sixth occur once, and the top ten carry 6.5% to 7.5%. The sequenced sample was blood, either unsorted or a sorted T cell fraction (not recorded which). All receptors derive from a human donor who was either an allogeneic HSCT recipient or a stem cell or donor lymphocyte infusion donor (not recorded which). It is not recorded whose cells these are; they may come from a transplant donor.

The chain is built from TRBV29-1 and TRBJ1-2; possible D gene TRBD1, 5 bases. Germline V gives CDR1 SQVTM, CDR2 ANQGSEA. The CDR3 totals 12 residues. The V end was cut by 5 bases, the J end by 8 bases, with 15 bases between. The CDR3: CSVSPGTEGYTF. CDR3 DNA sequence: TGCAGCGTTTCTCCCGGGACGGAGGGCTACACCTTC.

J is TRBJ2-7 and V is TRBV12-3 or TRBV12-4; D is possibly TRBD2 (5 bases). The V gene lost 6 bases and the J gene lost 0 bases, with 18 bases spanning the gap. The CDR3 sequence is 16 residues long. The CDR3 nucleotides are TGTGCCAGCAGCAAATCTAAGGACTTTCGCTCCTACGAGCAGTACTTC. Protein: CASSKSKDFRSYEQYF.

The V call is TRBV6-6, the J call TRBJ1-5, with D uncertain. Germline V gene data show CDR1 as MNHNY and CDR2 as SVGAGI (reference sequence). The V and J ends lost 8 bases and 4 bases respectively, with 9 bases between them. There are 12 residues in the CDR3. CDR3 DNA sequence: TGTGCCAGCCATGGAGCTAATCAGCCCCAGCATTTT. Its protein is CASHGANQPQHF.

The gene calls are TRBV9 and TRBJ2-5; D remains unclear. Germline V lookup: CDR1 SGDLS, CDR2 YYNGEE. The CDR3 spans 15 residues. V lost 2 bases and J lost 1, with 12 bases in between. The CDR3 reads CASSVVGRSQETQYF. CDR3 nucleotides: TGTGCCAGCAGCGTCGTAGGAAGGAGCCAAGAGACCCAGTACTTC. Drawing the rest from reference TRBV9 and TRBJ2-5, the complete variable domain is DSGVTQTPKHLITATGQRVTLRCSPRSGDLSVYWYQQSLDQGLQFLIQYYNGEERAKGNILERFSAQQFPDLHSELNLSSLELGDSALYFCASSVVGRSQETQYFGPGTRLLVL.

This chain links TRBV28 with TRBJ2-2, with TRBD2 identical over 10 bases. V gave up 6 bases and J gave up 1 base; unmatched junction bases: 5. The CDR3 contains 16 residues. CDR1 MDHEN and CDR2 SYDVKM come from the germline V gene. The CDR3 region is CASRLAGALNTGELFF. CDR3 DNA sequence: TGTGCCAGCAGGCTAGCGGGAGCCTTGAACACCGGGGAGCTGTTTTTT.

V gene TRBV6-5 combines with J gene TRBJ1-4, with TRBD1 identical over 8 bases. This CDR3 spans 16 amino acids. In germline, CDR1 is MNHEY, CDR2 SVGAGI. The J segment lost 7 bases and the V segment lost 2 bases, leaving 9 bases of the junction unmatched. CDR3 sequence reads: CASSYGQQGAGEKLFF. The CDR3 coding sequence is TGTGCCAGCAGTTACGGGCAGCAGGGGGCTGGTGAAAAACTGTTTTTT.

The chain recombines TRBV9 with TRBJ2-7; D is possibly TRBD1 (6 bases). The CDR3 consists of 15 residues. Trimming removed 0 bases from V and 3 bases from J, with 13 bases in between. Germline CDR1 reads SGDLS; CDR2 reads YYNGEE. The CDR3 bases are TGTGCCAGCAGCGTAGCTGATGGGGGCGTCTACGAGCAGTACTTC. Amino acids: CASSVADGGVYEQYF. The variable domain in full, with the rest retrieved from reference TRBV9 and TRBJ2-7, is DSGVTQTPKHLITATGQRVTLRCSPRSGDLSVYWYQQSLDQGLQFLIQYYNGEERAKGNILERFSAQQFPDLHSELNLSSLELGDSALYFCASSVADGGVYEQYFGPGTRLTVT.

The rearrangement links TRBV11-1 to TRBJ2-1; TRBD1 or TRBD2 may be the D gene (5 bases each). The germline V and J ends were trimmed by 5 bases and 9 bases, with 14 bases remaining between them. In germline, CDR1 is SGHAT, CDR2 FQDESV (reference sequence). CDR3 length equals 13 residues. CDR3 loop: CASSHGTAPEQFF. DNA for the CDR3: TGTGCCAGCAGCCACGGGACGGCCCCTGAGCAGTTCTTC.